One and the same sample provided the 9 T cell receptor beta chains below, sequenced in a study of T cells in Graves' hyperthyroidism and ophthalmopathy. Researchers took RNA transcripts and amplified the TCR beta CDR3 regions from them. The HTBI primer set served for first-round RT-PCR of the TCR CDR3. TCRdb re-called the multiplex PCR reads with MiXCR, one entry per CDR3 protein. The sample records hundreds of thousands of distinct CDR3 sequences, roughly 15% being singletons. Sequencing was done on a sample of blood. These receptors all stem from a woman in her forties with Graves' ophthalmopathy.

This clonotype occurred many times. The genes are TRBV7-3 and TRBJ2-2; D unresolved. In germline, CDR1 is SGHTA, CDR2 FQGTGA. V was shortened by 1 base and J by 5 bases, with 14 bases between the two germline ends. CDR3 length equals 16 residues. CDR3 amino acids: CASSLRAGDRTGELFF. CDR3 sequence (DNA): TGTGCCAGCAGCTTAAGGGCAGGTGATCGGACCGGGGAGCTGTTTTTT.

The sample holds many counts of this clonotype. Being one base from a much bigger clone, this may be a read error. The conserved final phenylalanine or tryptophan is absent from the CDR3, which likely points to a read error. The chain uses TRBV2 and TRBJ1-1, with a tentative D call TRBD1 (6 bases). Between the trimmed V and J ends, which lost 6 bases and 8 bases, there was a span of 13 bases. The CDR3 contains 12 residues. CDR1 and CDR2 from the germline V gene are SNHLY and FYNNEI. The CDR3 DNA reads TGTGCCAGCAGCCAACGCAGGGGAGAAGCTTTCCTT. Amino acids: CASSQRRGEAFL.

A few counts support this clonotype. The chain recombines TRBV20-1 with TRBJ2-7, with 9 bases matching TRBD2. V shed 6 bases and J 3 bases; nucleotides not matched to a gene: 9. Germline V CDR1 and CDR2: DFQATT, SNEGSKA (reference sequence). This CDR3 has 14 residues. The CDR3 bases are TGCAGTGCCATCGATTTAGCGGGAGTCTACGAGCAGTACTTC. It yields the protein CSAIDLAGVYEQYF.

This clonotype appeared many times. The chain is built from TRBV6-2 or TRBV6-3 and TRBJ2-7; tentative D call: TRBD2 (5 bases). The ends were cut back, 6 bases at V and 4 bases at J, with 25 bases in the middle. CDR3 size: 17 residues. Germline V lookup: CDR1 MNHEY, CDR2 SVGEGT. CDR3: CASSSTPFWGASYEQYF. For the CDR3, the DNA is TGTGCCAGCAGCTCAACTCCCTTCTGGGGAGCCAGTTACGAGCAGTACTTC.

The chain joins TRBV10-1 to TRBJ2-5, with unresolved D. Germline loops: CDR1 WNHNN, CDR2 SYGVQD (reference sequence). This CDR3 is 14 amino acids long. The V and J ends lost 0 bases and 0 bases respectively, with 5 bases between them. The CDR3 is CASSESRNQETQYF. As DNA, the CDR3 is TGCGCCAGCAGTGAGTCCAGAAACCAAGAGACCCAGTACTTC.

This chain connects TRBV27 to TRBJ1-2, with D perhaps matching TRBD1 (6 bases). There are 17 residues in the CDR3. V was shortened by 6 bases and J by 8 bases, with 28 bases between the two germline ends. Germline values: CDR1 MNHEY, CDR2 SMNVEV (reference sequence). The CDR3 spells CASSSRDMGGVVKGYTF. The CDR3, as DNA: TGTGCCAGCAGCTCCCGGGACATGGGGGGGGTGGTCAAGGGCTACACCTTC.

The genes are TRBV29-1 and TRBJ2-7; D might be TRBD2 (6 bases). This CDR3 comprises 10 residues. Trimming took 4 bases from V and 7 from J, leaving 8 bases between them. Germline CDR1 and CDR2: SQVTM and ANQGSEA. This CDR3 reads CSVGGVEQYF. For the CDR3, the DNA is TGCAGCGTTGGCGGGGTTGAGCAGTACTTC.

This clonotype was seen ten or more times. The chain couples TRBV13 to TRBJ2-7, with D perhaps matching TRBD1 or TRBD2 (5 bases each). Germline-derived CDR1 and CDR2 are PRHDT and FYEKMQ (reference sequence). With 5 bases removed from V and 0 bases from J, the gap between germline ends came to 20 bases. There are 17 residues in the CDR3. Written as DNA, the CDR3 is TGTGCCAGCAGCGAAATAACCTCCGGGACGGCCTCCTACGAGCAGTACTTC. This codes for CASSEITSGTASYEQYF.

This clonotype was recorded at least ten times. The junction departs from germline at one end; a sequencing error may be responsible. The rearrangement uses TRBV28 and TRBJ1-5, with 7 bases aligning to TRBD1. The CDR3 length is 14 residues. Germline V lookup: CDR1 MDHEN, CDR2 SYDVKM. This CDR3 reads CVSSLSAGGQPQHF. Here the CDR3 DNA reads TGTGTCAGCAGTTTATCGGCAGGGGGACAGCCCCAGCATTTT.